The present entry profiles one TCR beta chain with its context. Its antigen is currently unknown. The data derive from a study of pediatric ulcerative colitis. During colonoscopy, one to two rectal pinch biopsies were collected. Study observations and caveats: Blood samples from a couple of patients yielded substantially fewer templates and were excluded from blood-rectal overlap analysis. Two rectal clonotypes were found only in ulcerative colitis patients, all of them.

In germline, CDR1 is MNHEY, CDR2 SVGAGI. The CDR3 totals 13 residues. With V trimmed by 6 bases and J by 3 bases, 1 base remained unmatched. The data were produced by immunoSEQ multiplex PCR, yet TCRdb's version contains in-frame clones alone and is incomplete. The sample lists some 15,000 clones, about 74% seen once, with over 3.5% in the top ten. The sample consisted of gut tissue. The clonotype originates from a boy under 18 who was a control in a study of pediatric ulcerative colitis. V gene TRBV6-5 combines with J gene TRBJ1-2, with 10 bases identical to TRBD1. The CDR3: CASRGQGDYGYTF. The CDR3 DNA reads as TGTGCCAGCAGAGGACAGGGGGACTATGGCTACACCTTC.